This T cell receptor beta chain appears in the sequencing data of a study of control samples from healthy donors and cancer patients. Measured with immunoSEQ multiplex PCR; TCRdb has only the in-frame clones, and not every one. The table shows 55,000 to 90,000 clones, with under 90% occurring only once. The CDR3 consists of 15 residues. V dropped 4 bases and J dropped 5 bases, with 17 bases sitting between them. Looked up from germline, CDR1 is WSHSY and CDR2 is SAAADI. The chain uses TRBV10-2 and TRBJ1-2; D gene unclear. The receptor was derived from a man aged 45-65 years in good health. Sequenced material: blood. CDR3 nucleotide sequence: TGCGCCAGCAGTGGGGCCACCAGTTCGTGGTATGGCTACACCTTC. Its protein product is CASSGATSSWYGYTF.